The next 21 T cell receptor beta chains were all read from a single sample in a study of blood T cell repertoires in COVID-19. Profiled with immunoSEQ multiplex PCR; TCRdb holds only in-frame clones, not every one. This table has roughly 70,000 clones, about 79% appearing once. The sequencing sample was made of peripheral blood. The receptors derive from a woman aged 55-70 years with acute or convalescent COVID-19.

This chain connects TRBV7-8 to TRBJ1-5; 7 bases fit TRBD1. The CDR3 length is 14 residues. The germline V gene encodes CDR1 SGHVS and CDR2 FQNEAQ. With V trimmed by 5 bases and J by 4 bases, 5 bases remained unmatched. CDR3 sequence reads: CASSDGTVNQPQHF. CDR3 DNA sequence: TGTGCCAGCAGCGACGGGACAGTTAATCAGCCCCAGCATTTT.

This clone showed up just a few times. The gene calls are TRBV28 and TRBJ1-2; D possibly corresponds to TRBD1 (5 bases). The CDR3 is 16 amino acids. V was shortened by 5 bases and J by 1 base, with 17 bases between the two germline ends. CDR1 is MDHEN, CDR2 SYDVKM, per germline. The CDR3 loop reads CASSRPRQSRNYGYTF. For the CDR3, the DNA is TGTGCCAGCAGTCGCCCGCGACAGAGCCGTAACTATGGCTACACCTTC.

V usage is TRBV10-3 and J usage is TRBJ1-1; D not certain. Germline V gene sequence: CDR1 ENHRY, CDR2 SYGVKD. The CDR3 sequence is 13 residues long. Trimming removed 6 bases from V and 3 bases from J, with 11 bases in between. CDR3 in amino acids: CAISARGDTEAFF. In DNA form, the CDR3 reads TGTGCCATCAGCGCACGGGGTGACACTGAAGCTTTCTTT.

The chain uses TRBV14 and TRBJ2-1; the D gene is possibly TRBD1 (5 bases). Germline assignment: CDR1 SGHDN and CDR2 FVKESK. The CDR3 sequence is 16 residues long. Trimming left V 1 base short and J 1 base short, with 11 bases between. The CDR3: CASSQGIRGSYNEQFF. The CDR3 DNA sequence: TGTGCCAGCAGCCAAGGCATAAGGGGATCCTACAATGAGCAGTTCTTC.

Only a few counts were recorded for this clone. The chain couples TRBV7-9 to TRBJ1-5; possibly TRBD1 for D (6 bases). CDR3 length: 14 residues. V gave up 5 bases and J gave up 3 bases, with 11 bases separating them. Germline V gene sequence: CDR1 SEHNR, CDR2 FQNEAQ (reference sequence). The CDR3 DNA reads TGTGCCAGCAGCCTACAGGGATTCAATCAGCCCCAGCATTTT. Protein: CASSLQGFNQPQHF. The full variable domain, rest sourced from reference TRBV7-9 and TRBJ1-5, is DTGVSQNPRHKITKRGQNVTFRCDPISEHNRLYWYRQTLGQGPEFLTYFQNEAQLEKSRLLSDRFSAERPKGSFSTLEIQRTEQGDSAMYLCASSLQGFNQPQHFGDGTRLSIL.

This clone was counted only a few times. This chain links TRBV18 with TRBJ1-6, with D possibly TRBD1 on 5 matching bases. V was shortened by 0 bases and J by 7 bases, with 10 bases between the two germline ends. Germline assignment: CDR1 KGHSH and CDR2 LQKENI. The CDR3 sequence is 15 residues long. The chain's CDR3 is CASSPPGGGNSPLHF. The CDR3 DNA follows: TGTGCCAGCTCACCACCTGGGGGGGGGAATTCACCCCTCCACTTT. The full variable domain, rest sourced from reference TRBV18 and TRBJ1-6, is NAGVMQNPRHLVRRRGQEARLRCSPMKGHSHVYWYRQLPEEGLKFMVYLQKENIIDESGMPKERFSAEFPKEGPSILRIQQVVRGDSAAYFCASSPPGGGNSPLHFGNGTRLTVT.

This chain uses TRBV19 with TRBJ2-5; no clear D. Germline assignment: CDR1 LNHDA and CDR2 SQIVND (reference sequence). The CDR3 spans 15 residues. V was cut by 3 bases and J by 0 bases, with 11 bases left in between. The CDR3 sequence is CASSMESEYQETQYF. The CDR3 nucleotides are TGTGCCAGTAGTATGGAGTCCGAGTACCAAGAGACCCAGTACTTC.

The genes are TRBV10-2 and TRBJ1-1, with 8 bases fitting TRBD1. The CDR3 spans 14 residues. V lost 6 bases, J lost 0 bases, and 3 bases stayed unmatched. Germline loops: CDR1 WSHSY, CDR2 SAAADI. CDR3 nucleotides: TGCGCCAGCAGGACAGGGGCAGTGAACACTGAAGCTTTCTTT. It codes for CASRTGAVNTEAFF.

The CDR3 nucleotides read TGTGCCAGCAGAGACCAGGGGGATAGCAATCAGCCCCAGCATTTT. It codes for CASRDQGDSNQPQHF. This chain joins TRBV27 and TRBJ1-5, with 7 positions matching TRBD1. The CDR3 covers 15 residues. Germline CDR1 is MNHEY and CDR2 is SMNVEV (reference sequence). The J segment lost 0 bases and the V segment lost 6 bases, leaving 5 bases of the junction unmatched.

The chain employs TRBV18 and TRBJ2-3, with 8 bases aligning to TRBD2. This CDR3 spans 15 amino acids. Germline loops: CDR1 KGHSH, CDR2 LQKENI. V dropped 3 bases and J dropped 2; count of bases not matched to a gene: 4. CDR3: CASSPYSGDTDTQYF. CDR3 sequence (DNA): TGTGCCAGCTCACCGTATAGCGGGGACACAGATACGCAGTATTTT.

The genes are TRBV5-5 and TRBJ1-5; D possibly corresponds to TRBD1 (6 bases). V lost 4 bases, J lost 6 bases, and 11 bases lay in between. Per germline, CDR1 SGHKS and CDR2 YYEKEE (reference sequence). The length of the CDR3 is 13 residues. CDR3 sequence: CASSQQGTQPQHF. As DNA, the CDR3 is TGTGCCAGCAGCCAGCAGGGGACTCAGCCCCAGCATTTT. Full variable domain (outside the CDR3, taken from reference TRBV5-5 and TRBJ1-5): DAGVTQSPTHLIKTRGQQVTLRCSPISGHKSVSWYQQVLGQGPQFIFQYYEKEERGRGNFPDRFSARQFPNYSSELNVNALLLGDSALYLCASSQQGTQPQHFGDGTRLSIL.

V is TRBV6-5 and J is TRBJ1-1; 7 bases match TRBD1. V trimming: 8 bases; J trimming: 3 bases; junction bases outside the gene matches: 6. The CDR3 contains 13 residues. The V gene's germline CDR1 is MNHEY and CDR2 SVGAGI. The CDR3 DNA is TGTGCCAGCCACCTCGACAGGGACACTGAAGCTTTCTTT. It specifies CASHLDRDTEAFF.

This clone showed up just once. This chain uses TRBV18 with TRBJ1-6, with D unresolved. Germline V gene sequence: CDR1 KGHSH, CDR2 LQKENI. CDR3 length: 15 residues. Trimming took off 0 bases at V and 7 bases at J, with 10 bases between the two ends. CDR3 DNA sequence: TGTGCCAGCTCACCACCGTCCGCGGGAAATTCACCCCTCCACTTT. It translates to CASSPPSAGNSPLHF.

This sequence joins TRBV7-3 and TRBJ1-1; 7 bases are shared with TRBD1. The CDR3 loop spans 14 amino acids. Germline V gene sequence: CDR1 SGHTA, CDR2 FQGTGA. The V gene end was trimmed by 4 bases and the J gene end by 2 bases; junction bases not matched to a gene: 4. CDR3 in amino acids: CASSSQGGNTEAFF. CDR3 in DNA: TGTGCCAGCAGCTCCCAGGGGGGAAACACTGAAGCTTTCTTT.

The rearrangement links TRBV7-3 to TRBJ2-2, with 10 bases fitting TRBD2. The CDR3 is made up of 16 amino acids. V was pared by 0 bases and J by 6 bases, with 4 bases of the junction left unmatched. Germline V gene data show CDR1 as SGHTA and CDR2 as FQGTGA. Here the CDR3 DNA reads TGTGCCAGCAGCTTAACCGCTAGCGGGAGATCCGGGGAGCTGTTTTTT. Translating gives CASSLTASGRSGELFF.

This clone was observed a single time. The CDR3 sequence is CASSWDRVRETQYF. CDR3 bases: TGCGCCAGCAGCTGGGACAGGGTTAGGGAGACCCAGTACTTC. J is TRBJ2-5 and V is TRBV5-1, with 9 bases identical to TRBD1. After removal of 3 bases from V and 5 bases from J, the junction contained 5 bases not matched to a gene. Germline CDR1 is SGHRS and CDR2 is YFSETQ. The CDR3 covers 14 residues.

The rearrangement links TRBV19 to TRBJ1-1; TRBD1 aligns across 9 bases. The CDR3 runs 15 residues. Germline V gives CDR1 LNHDA, CDR2 SQIVND (reference sequence). V shed 6 bases and J 2 bases; nucleotides not matched to a gene: 7. CDR3: CASRRGGQGNTEAFF. The CDR3 DNA reads TGTGCCAGTAGACGGGGGGGACAGGGAAACACTGAAGCTTTCTTT. The variable domain in full, with the rest retrieved from reference TRBV19 and TRBJ1-1, is DGGITQSPKYLFRKEGQNVTLSCEQNLNHDAMYWYRQDPGQGLRLIYYSQIVNDFQKGDIAEGYSVSREKKESFPLTVTSAQKNPTAFYLCASRRGGQGNTEAFFGQGTRLTVV.

The V and J genes are TRBV18 and TRBJ1-1; the D gene is possibly TRBD1 (5 bases). Germline V lookup: CDR1 KGHSH, CDR2 LQKENI. The V and J ends lost 3 bases and 5 bases respectively, with 13 bases between them. The CDR3 covers 14 residues. CDR3 nucleotide sequence: TGTGCCAGCTCACCGAGTCGGGGGGTGACTGAAGCTTTCTTT. Protein: CASSPSRGVTEAFF.

The table lists this clone with a few counts. The chain is built from TRBV6-5 and TRBJ2-1; 16 bases line up with TRBD2. The CDR3 is 15 residues long. Germline CDR1 reads MNHEY; CDR2 reads SVGAGI. J was trimmed by 10 bases and V by 6 bases; bases with no gene match: 6. CDR3: CASRGTSGGAREQFF. In DNA, the CDR3 is TGTGCCAGCAGAGGGACTAGCGGGGGGGCACGGGAGCAGTTCTTC.

This chain links TRBV5-1 with TRBJ2-7; 8 positions agree with TRBD1. Germline V gene lookup returns CDR1 SGHRS and CDR2 YFSETQ. The CDR3 has 15 residues. V was pared by 3 bases and J by 6 bases, with 11 bases of the junction left unmatched. CDR3 in DNA: TGCGCCAGCAGCTATCGAACCGGGACAGGTGCCGAGCAGTACTTC. Protein sequence: CASSYRTGTGAEQYF.

The chain is built from TRBV30 and TRBJ1-2; D call uncertain. Trimming pared 7 bases from V and 2 bases from J, leaving 17 bases between. CDR3 length: 14 residues. The germline CDR1 and CDR2 sequences are GTSNPN and SVGIG (reference sequence). This CDR3 is CAFTPLATNYGYTF. CDR3 nucleotide sequence: TGTGCCTTCACTCCTTTAGCAACCAACTATGGCTACACCTTC.